This T cell receptor (beta chain) is from a study of shared clonotypes between healthy human individuals. Here immunoSEQ multiplex PCR was the method, and the copy in TCRdb shows in-frame clones only, minus some. This sample has under 120,000 clones, with about 70% found just once. The sequence derives from a woman younger than 45 in good health. Sequencing used memory CD8+ T cells sorted from blood. As for subset: CD45RO+ cells pooled with CCR7-negative TemRA cells.

CDR3 coding DNA: TGTGCCAGCAGTTTCTTTGGGGGCCATGAGCAGTTCTTC. The encoded protein is CASSFFGGHEQFF. This chain uses TRBV28 with TRBJ2-1; perhaps TRBD1 as D (6 bases). CDR1 and CDR2 (germline): MDHEN, SYDVKM. CDR3 length equals 13 residues. Trimming pared 3 bases from V and 8 bases from J, leaving 11 bases between.